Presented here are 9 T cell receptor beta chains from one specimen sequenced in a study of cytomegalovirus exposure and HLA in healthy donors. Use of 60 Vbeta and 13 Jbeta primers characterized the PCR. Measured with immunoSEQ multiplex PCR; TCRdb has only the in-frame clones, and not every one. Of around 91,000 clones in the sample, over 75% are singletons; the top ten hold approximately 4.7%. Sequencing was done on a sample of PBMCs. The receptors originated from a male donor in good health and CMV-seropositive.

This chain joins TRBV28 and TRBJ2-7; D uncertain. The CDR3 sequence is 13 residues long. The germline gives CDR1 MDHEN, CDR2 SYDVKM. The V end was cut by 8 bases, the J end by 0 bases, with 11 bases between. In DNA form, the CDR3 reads TGTGCCAGCTCGCTCCTAAGCTCCTACGAGCAGTACTTC. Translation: CASSLLSSYEQYF.

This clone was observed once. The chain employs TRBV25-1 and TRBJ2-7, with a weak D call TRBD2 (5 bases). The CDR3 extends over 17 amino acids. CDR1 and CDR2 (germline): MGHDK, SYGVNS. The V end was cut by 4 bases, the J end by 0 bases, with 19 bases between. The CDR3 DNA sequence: TGTGCCAGCAGTGCGGCGGGCCGCTCGGAGCTCTCCTACGAGCAGTACTTC. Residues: CASSAAGRSELSYEQYF.

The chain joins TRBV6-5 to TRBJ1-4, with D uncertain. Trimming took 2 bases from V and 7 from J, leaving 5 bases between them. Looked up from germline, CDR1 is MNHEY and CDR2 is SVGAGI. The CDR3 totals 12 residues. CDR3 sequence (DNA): TGTGCCAGCAGTTACCTCGGTGAAAAACTGTTTTTT. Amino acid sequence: CASSYLGEKLFF.

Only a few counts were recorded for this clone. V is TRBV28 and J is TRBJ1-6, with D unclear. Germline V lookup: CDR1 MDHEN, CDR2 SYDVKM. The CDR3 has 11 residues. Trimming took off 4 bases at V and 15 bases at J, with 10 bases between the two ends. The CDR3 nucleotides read TGTGCCAGCAGTTCCCCCCTAGGCCTCCACTTT. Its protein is CASSSPLGLHF.

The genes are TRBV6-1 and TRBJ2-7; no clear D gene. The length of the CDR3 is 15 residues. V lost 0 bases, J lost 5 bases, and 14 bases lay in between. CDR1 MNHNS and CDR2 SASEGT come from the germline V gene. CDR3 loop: CASSEAPRRLDEQYF. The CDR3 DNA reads TGTGCCAGCAGTGAAGCCCCGCGGCGGCTCGACGAGCAGTACTTC.

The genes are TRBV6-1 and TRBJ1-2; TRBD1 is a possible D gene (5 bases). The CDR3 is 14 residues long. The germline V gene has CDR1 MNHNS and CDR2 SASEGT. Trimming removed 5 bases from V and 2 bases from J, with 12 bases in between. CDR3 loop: CASSTTQVNYGYTF. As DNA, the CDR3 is TGTGCCAGCAGTACGACACAGGTCAACTATGGCTACACCTTC.

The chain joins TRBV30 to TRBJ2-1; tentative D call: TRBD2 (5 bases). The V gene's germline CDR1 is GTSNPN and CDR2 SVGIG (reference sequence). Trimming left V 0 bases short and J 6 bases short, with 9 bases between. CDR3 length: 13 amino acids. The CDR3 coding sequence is TGTGCCTGGAGTGTACGGAGGAGCAATGAGCAGTTCTTC. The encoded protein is CAWSVRRSNEQFF.

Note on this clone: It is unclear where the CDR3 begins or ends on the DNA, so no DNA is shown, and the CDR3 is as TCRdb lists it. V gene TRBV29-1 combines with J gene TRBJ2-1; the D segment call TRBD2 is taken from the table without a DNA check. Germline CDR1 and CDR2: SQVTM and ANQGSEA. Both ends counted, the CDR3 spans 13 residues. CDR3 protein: CSVEVASGTTGFF.

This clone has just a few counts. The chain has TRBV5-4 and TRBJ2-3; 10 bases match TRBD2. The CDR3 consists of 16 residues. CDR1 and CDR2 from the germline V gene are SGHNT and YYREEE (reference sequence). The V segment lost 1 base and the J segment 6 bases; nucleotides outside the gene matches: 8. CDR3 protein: CASSLLTSGIGDTQYF. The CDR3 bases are TGTGCCAGCAGCTTGCTCACTAGCGGGATCGGGGATACGCAGTATTTT.